This entry lists 29 T cell receptor beta chains sequenced from one sample in a study of blood T cell repertoires in COVID-19. Only in-frame clones appear in the TCRdb table, and some are missing; sequencing was by immunoSEQ multiplex PCR. The data show around 80,000 clones, with about 70% seen just once and approximately 5.7% held by the top ten. Sequencing input: peripheral blood. Receptors originate from a man in his fifties with active or convalescent COVID-19.

The CDR3 DNA sequence: TGTGCCACCAGTGATCCTAACCTCGGGGAGTCCGGGGAGCTGTTTTTT. Translated: CATSDPNLGESGELFF. The V gene is TRBV24-1, the J gene TRBJ2-2, with a possible D match to TRBD2 (5 bases). This CDR3 spans 16 amino acids. Trimming took 3 bases from V and 6 from J, leaving 16 bases between them. Germline V lookup: CDR1 KGHDR, CDR2 SFDVKD.

The chain couples TRBV5-5 to TRBJ1-1; D gene unclear. CDR3 length: 17 amino acids. The germline gives CDR1 SGHKS, CDR2 YYEKEE (reference sequence). V was shortened by 4 bases and J by 0 bases, with 19 bases between the two germline ends. CDR3 bases: TGTGCCAGCAGCCACAAAGGACTGAGCGTCATGAACACTGAAGCTTTCTTT. Protein: CASSHKGLSVMNTEAFF. The entire variable domain, with the rest obtained from reference TRBV5-5 and TRBJ1-1, is as follows: DAGVTQSPTHLIKTRGQQVTLRCSPISGHKSVSWYQQVLGQGPQFIFQYYEKEERGRGNFPDRFSARQFPNYSSELNVNALLLGDSALYLCASSHKGLSVMNTEAFFGQGTRLTVV.

The rearrangement uses TRBV12-5 and TRBJ2-7, with D perhaps matching TRBD2 (6 bases). The CDR3 extends over 13 amino acids. CDR1 and CDR2 from the germline V gene are LGHNT and FRNRAP. V lost 3 bases and J lost 2, with 8 bases in between. This chain's CDR3 is CASGFWGAYEQYF. CDR3 nucleotides: TGTGCTAGTGGTTTCTGGGGGGCCTACGAGCAGTACTTC. Supplemented by reference TRBV12-5 and TRBJ2-7, the full variable domain reads DARVTQTPRHKVTEMGQEVTMRCQPILGHNTVFWYRQTMMQGLELLAYFRNRAPLDDSGMPKDRFSAEMPDATLATLKIQPSEPRDSAVYFCASGFWGAYEQYFGPGTRLTVT.

The chain couples TRBV10-2 to TRBJ2-1; the D is unclear. This CDR3 is 12 amino acids long. Trimming took 6 bases from V and 12 from J, leaving 15 bases between them. Germline lookup yields CDR1 WSHSY and CDR2 SAAADI. CDR3 residues: CASSLVGEGQFF. The CDR3 DNA reads as TGCGCCAGCAGCCTGGTGGGCGAAGGGCAGTTCTTC.

This chain links TRBV11-3 with TRBJ2-5, with TRBD1 identical over 7 bases. Germline trimming cut 4 bases from V and 5 bases from J; bases unmatched to any gene: 7. Per the germline V gene, CDR1 is SGHNT and CDR2 is YENEEA. This CDR3 has 14 amino acids. CDR3 DNA sequence: TGTGCCAGCAGCTCCACGACAGGGCAGGAGACCCAGTACTTC. Translating it yields CASSSTTGQETQYF.

The rearrangement joins TRBV6-1 to TRBJ1-2; tentatively, D is TRBD1 (6 bases). The CDR3 length is 15 residues. The V and J ends lost 1 base and 4 bases respectively, with 13 bases between them. Germline CDR1 MNHNS, CDR2 SASEGT. In DNA form, the CDR3 reads TGTGCCAGCAGTGAAGGGCAGGGGAGACTCTATGGCTACACCTTC. It translates to CASSEGQGRLYGYTF.

This clone was seen a handful of times. This chain links TRBV6-5 with TRBJ2-1; possible D gene TRBD1, 6 bases. This CDR3 contains 15 residues. Germline V gene sequence: CDR1 MNHEY, CDR2 SVGAGI. V lost 5 bases and J 2 bases, leaving 13 bases between the germline ends. In DNA form, the CDR3 reads TGTGCCAGCAGTCTAGAACAGGGAACCTACAATGAGCAGTTCTTC. This gives the protein CASSLEQGTYNEQFF.

This clone turned up a few times. The rearrangement uses TRBV11-1 and TRBJ2-7, with TRBD2 as a possible D gene (6 bases). Germline CDR1 is SGHAT and CDR2 is FQDESV (reference sequence). Trimming took 1 base from V and 1 from J, leaving 11 bases between them. The CDR3 spans 15 residues. The DNA for the CDR3 is TGTGCCAGCAGCTTAGGGGCGGGGACTTCCTACGAGCAGTACTTC. It specifies CASSLGAGTSYEQYF.

For this clone: At one of its ends the junction is not consistent with the germline gene, which may arise from a read error. J is TRBJ2-5 and V is TRBV9; 8 bases fit TRBD2. CDR1 and CDR2 from the germline V gene are SGDLS and YYNGEE. The CDR3 is 13 residues long. CDR3 sequence (DNA): TGTGCCAGCAGCACAGACCAGCGGGAGACCTTGGACTTC. This gives the protein CASSTDQRETLDF.

This chain joins TRBV12-3 or TRBV12-4 and TRBJ1-5; D gene ambiguous. V lost 3 bases, J lost 2 bases, and 2 bases lay in between. CDR3 length: 12 residues. CDR3 nucleotide sequence: TGTGCCAGCAGTTTCGGCAATCAGCCCCAGCATTTT. It translates to CASSFGNQPQHF.

This clone was picked up one time. The rearrangement links TRBV2 to TRBJ1-2; 8 bases align to TRBD1. V lost 10 bases, J lost 0 bases, and 4 bases stayed unmatched. The CDR3 has 13 amino acids. The germline CDR1 and CDR2 sequences are SNHLY and FYNNEI. CDR3 region: CATRTGTNYGYTF. As DNA, the CDR3 is TGTGCCACCCGGACAGGGACTAACTATGGCTACACCTTC.

The V call is TRBV5-1, the J call TRBJ2-3; 8 bases map to TRBD2. The CDR3 has 15 residues. Germline loops: CDR1 SGHRS, CDR2 YFSETQ. The V gene end was trimmed by 5 bases and the J gene end by 6 bases; junction bases not matched to a gene: 11. The CDR3 DNA sequence: TGCGCCAGCAGTTGGTCCCTCGGGGGGGACGATACGCAGTATTTT. Protein sequence: CASSWSLGGDDTQYF. Full variable domain (outside the CDR3, taken from reference TRBV5-1 and TRBJ2-3): KAGVTQTPRYLIKTRGQQVTLSCSPISGHRSVSWYQQTPGQGLQFLFEYFSETQRNKGNFPGRFSGRQFSNSRSEMNVSTLELGDSALYLCASSWSLGGDDTQYFGPGTRLTVL.

The rearrangement links TRBV11-3 to TRBJ2-3; 8 bases align to TRBD1. CDR1 is SGHNT, CDR2 YENEEA, per germline. This CDR3 spans 16 amino acids. Trimming cost V 4 bases and J 0 bases; bases outside gene matches: 6. The CDR3 bases are TGTGCCAGCAGCTCGGGGACAGGCTTAAGCACAGATACGCAGTATTTT. It codes for CASSSGTGLSTDTQYF.

Note on this clone: This CDR3 is also generated by other DNA sequences in the sample. The CDR3 bases are TGTGCCAGCAGCCCACAGGGGGCTAAGAATTCACCCCTCCACTTT. As protein: CASSPQGAKNSPLHF. The gene calls are TRBV7-2 and TRBJ1-6; 9 bases fit TRBD1. After removal of 5 bases from V and 7 bases from J, the junction contained 6 bases not matched to a gene. Germline V gene sequence: CDR1 SGHTA, CDR2 FQGNSA. The CDR3 totals 15 residues.

This chain joins TRBV7-6 and TRBJ2-7, with 11 bases identical to TRBD1. The germline gives CDR1 SGHVS, CDR2 FNYEAQ. Germline trimming cut 5 bases from V and 6 bases from J; bases unmatched to any gene: 12. The CDR3 contains 16 residues. The CDR3 region has the DNA TGTGCCAGCAGCCCGACCGGGGACAGGGGGGCGTCCGAGCAGTACTTC. Translating it yields CASSPTGDRGASEQYF.

This clone is labeled as medium-sized. This chain uses TRBV5-1 with TRBJ2-7; TRBD1 agrees at 10 bases. V shed 6 bases and J 2 bases; nucleotides not matched to a gene: 8. The CDR3 sequence is 15 residues long. Germline lookup yields CDR1 SGHRS and CDR2 YFSETQ. CDR3 DNA: TGCGCCAGCAAGGTCGGCGGGACAGGGGCCTACGAGCAGTACTTC. This gives the protein CASKVGGTGAYEQYF.

This clone was seen only once. The CDR3 is CASGLVGPTTQYF. For the CDR3, the DNA is TGTGCCAGCGGCCTCGTTGGCCCCACTACGCAGTATTTT. The chain has TRBV27 and TRBJ2-3; no reliable D call. CDR3 size: 13 residues. The germline V and J ends were trimmed by 8 bases and 8 bases, with 17 bases remaining between them. Germline V gene lookup returns CDR1 MNHEY and CDR2 SMNVEV (reference sequence).

The table lists this clone with a count of one. The rearrangement uses TRBV6-1 and TRBJ1-2, with D possibly matching TRBD1 (5 bases). V was clipped by 3 bases and J by 5 bases, with 13 bases between them. The CDR3 is 14 residues long. Germline CDR1 MNHNS, CDR2 SASEGT. The CDR3 DNA sequence: TGTGCCAGCAGTGATTGGGGCGGGGGATATGGCTACACCTTC. It is translated as CASSDWGGGYGYTF.

The chain couples TRBV7-8 to TRBJ1-2; 9 bases line up with TRBD1. Germline values: CDR1 SGHVS, CDR2 FQNEAQ. The length of the CDR3 is 13 residues. J lost 4 bases, V lost 5 bases, and 2 bases had no gene match. CDR3 protein: CASSRDRVYGYTF. CDR3 bases: TGTGCCAGCAGCAGGGACAGGGTCTATGGCTACACCTTC.

This chain uses TRBV5-1 with TRBJ1-6; tentatively, D is TRBD1 (5 bases). Between the trimmed V and J ends, which lost 2 bases and 7 bases, there was a span of 10 bases. CDR1 and CDR2 (germline): SGHRS, YFSETQ. CDR3 length: 14 residues. CDR3 in DNA: TGCGCCAGCAGCTTACAGGAATACAATTCACCCCTCCACTTT. It translates to CASSLQEYNSPLHF.

The genes are TRBV19 and TRBJ1-2, with 8 bases identical to TRBD1. V lost 2 bases and J lost 6; bases outside the gene matches: 2. The CDR3 extends over 13 amino acids. CDR1 and CDR2 from the germline V gene are LNHDA and SQIVND (reference sequence). The chain's CDR3 is CASSIQGADGYTF. CDR3 DNA sequence: TGTGCCAGTAGTATACAGGGGGCTGATGGCTACACCTTC.

The rearrangement joins TRBV3-1 (or the pseudogene TRBV3-2) to TRBJ2-6; D not certain. The germline V gene encodes CDR1 LGHDT and CDR2 YNNKEL (reference sequence). This CDR3 is built from 14 residues. Trimming pared 2 bases from V and 4 bases from J, leaving 6 bases between. This CDR3 is CASSQSRGANVLTF. In DNA form, the CDR3 reads TGTGCCAGCAGCCAATCGAGGGGGGCCAACGTCCTGACTTTC.

The V call is TRBV2, the J call TRBJ1-1; D gene ambiguous. CDR3 length: 15 residues. V was trimmed by 7 bases and J by 1 base, leaving 16 bases between them. The germline CDR1 and CDR2 sequences are SNHLY and FYNNEI. CDR3 region: CASTLDGEWNTEAFF. The CDR3 DNA sequence: TGTGCCAGCACCCTGGACGGGGAGTGGAACACTGAAGCTTTCTTT.

The chain carries TRBV7-3 and TRBJ2-5; tentatively, D is TRBD2 (7 bases). CDR1 and CDR2 (germline): SGHTA, FQGTGA. This CDR3 has 15 residues. Trimming stripped 1 base from V and 7 bases from J, with 16 bases between. DNA of the CDR3: TGTGCCAGCAGCTTAATCGGGGGGCCGTTTGGGACCCAGTACTTC. Translating gives CASSLIGGPFGTQYF.

V gene TRBV15 combines with J gene TRBJ2-7; possible D gene TRBD2, 6 bases. The CDR3 totals 14 residues. Trimming removed 7 bases at V and 0 bases at J, with 13 bases between. Germline CDR1 and CDR2: LNHNV and YYDKDF (reference sequence). The CDR3, as DNA: TGTGCCACCACCCACGGAGGGTCCTCCTACGAGCAGTACTTC. Amino acids: CATTHGGSSYEQYF.

The genes are TRBV19 and TRBJ2-7; maybe TRBD2 (5 bases). Trimming removed 1 base at V and 7 bases at J, with 14 bases between. The CDR3 runs to 14 residues. The germline gives CDR1 LNHDA, CDR2 SQIVND (reference sequence). The DNA for the CDR3 is TGTGCCAGTAGTATAGGGGCGCGGGCCTTTGAGCAGTACTTC. Translating gives CASSIGARAFEQYF.

The chain employs TRBV4-1 and TRBJ2-3; 9 positions match TRBD2. Losses at the gene ends were 0 bases for V and 5 bases for J; bases not matched to a gene: 12. The CDR3 consists of 18 residues. In germline, CDR1 is MGHRA, CDR2 YSYEKL. Here the CDR3 reads CASSQDFGRGGRRDTQYF. As DNA, the CDR3 is TGCGCCAGCAGCCAAGATTTTGGGCGGGGGGGCCGACGAGATACGCAGTATTTT.

The chain carries TRBV5-1 and TRBJ2-1; a possible D gene is TRBD1 (6 bases). The CDR3 sequence is 14 residues long. Germline assignment: CDR1 SGHRS and CDR2 YFSETQ. V was shortened by 0 bases and J by 8 bases, with 12 bases between the two germline ends. The CDR3 nucleotides read TGCGCCAGCAGCTTGGGACAGGTGGATGATGAGCAGTTCTTC. It is translated as CASSLGQVDDEQFF. Variable domain in full (rest from reference TRBV5-1 and TRBJ2-1): KAGVTQTPRYLIKTRGQQVTLSCSPISGHRSVSWYQQTPGQGLQFLFEYFSETQRNKGNFPGRFSGRQFSNSRSEMNVSTLELGDSALYLCASSLGQVDDEQFFGPGTRLTVL.

The table lists this clone with a few counts. CDR3 sequence reads: CASSPEGQGADGYTF. In DNA, the CDR3 is TGTGCCAGCTCACCAGAGGGACAGGGGGCAGATGGCTACACCTTC. This chain uses TRBV18 with TRBJ1-2; 12 positions match TRBD1. Per germline, CDR1 KGHSH and CDR2 LQKENI. The CDR3 runs 15 residues. J was trimmed by 6 bases and V by 2 bases; bases with no gene match: 4.